Shown below are 31 T cell receptor beta chains from a single sample sequenced in a study of T cell repertoires in cytomegalovirus infection. MiXCR, run by TCRdb on the reads, gives a single entry per CDR3 protein. Among approximately 730,000 distinct CDR3 sequences listed, around 35% were seen once. These TCRs' antigens remain unknown. The sample here was cultured PBMCs, taken from culture after CMV antigen stimulation. These receptors were taken from a human donor in good health (CMV status not recorded). Some clones in this sample may be carry-over from other donors' samples.

The chain couples TRBV20-1 to TRBJ1-1; 10 bases fit TRBD1. From germline, CDR1 is DFQATT and CDR2 SNEGSKA (reference sequence). This CDR3 is 15 amino acids long. V shed 3 bases and J 5 bases; nucleotides not matched to a gene: 9. The CDR3 here is CSARGTGAWWTEAFF. For the CDR3, the DNA is TGCAGTGCTAGGGGGACAGGGGCTTGGTGGACTGAAGCTTTCTTT.

This chain connects TRBV19 to TRBJ2-3; TRBD2 is a possible D gene (6 bases). This CDR3 has 13 residues. Per germline, CDR1 LNHDA and CDR2 SQIVND (reference sequence). V lost 3 bases to trimming and J lost 8 bases, with 12 bases between them. CDR3 bases: TGTGCCAGTAGTATGGAGGGCCTGGGTACGCAGTATTTT. Translating it yields CASSMEGLGTQYF.

This clonotype was counted between two and nine times. The chain couples TRBV5-1 to TRBJ2-1; D gene ambiguous. Trimming stripped 0 bases from V and 9 bases from J, with 10 bases between. From germline, CDR1 is SGHRS and CDR2 YFSETQ. The CDR3 spans 13 residues. The CDR3: CASSLESPGEQFF. As DNA, the CDR3 is TGCGCCAGCAGCTTGGAATCGCCGGGTGAGCAGTTCTTC.

The chain uses TRBV7-2 and TRBJ1-6; no clear D. CDR3 length: 12 amino acids. In germline, CDR1 is SGHTA, CDR2 FQGNSA. V was trimmed by 5 bases and J by 7 bases, leaving 6 bases between them. CDR3 residues: CASSPLNSPLHF. CDR3 sequence (DNA): TGTGCCAGCAGCCCGTTAAATTCACCCCTCCACTTT. Together with reference TRBV7-2 and TRBJ1-6, the CDR3 gives the full variable domain: GAGVSQSPSNKVTEKGKDVELRCDPISGHTALYWYRQSLGQGLEFLIYFQGNSAPDKSGLPSDRFSAERTGGSVSTLTIQRTQQEDSAVYLCASSPLNSPLHFGNGTRLTVT.

This clonotype was found many times. The rearrangement links TRBV7-8 to TRBJ2-1, with a possible D match to TRBD2 (5 bases). This CDR3 has 16 residues. The V and J ends lost 6 bases and 0 bases respectively, with 15 bases between them. Looked up from germline, CDR1 is SGHVS and CDR2 is FQNEAQ. The CDR3 coding sequence is TGTGCCAGCAGTCTACCGCGGGTCAACTCCTACAATGAGCAGTTCTTC. Its protein is CASSLPRVNSYNEQFF.

The rearrangement joins TRBV10-3 to TRBJ1-1, with D perhaps TRBD1 (5 bases). The germline gives CDR1 ENHRY, CDR2 SYGVKD. The ends were cut back, 3 bases at V and 7 bases at J, with 12 bases in the middle. This CDR3 is built from 13 residues. The CDR3 coding sequence is TGTGCCATCAGTGAATGGGACCGACTTGAAGCTTTCTTT. Its translation: CAISEWDRLEAFF.

The chain uses TRBV11-3 and TRBJ2-6; D is undetermined. The CDR3 consists of 16 residues. Per the germline V gene, CDR1 is SGHNT and CDR2 is YENEEA. V was shortened by 1 base and J by 4 bases, with 11 bases between the two germline ends. CDR3 nucleotide sequence: TGTGCCAGCAGCTTAGGAGACGGCTTCGGGGCCAACGTCCTGACTTTC. This sequence encodes CASSLGDGFGANVLTF.

This clonotype has only a few counts. The chain couples TRBV28 to TRBJ1-5; D perhaps matches TRBD1 (5 bases). V lost 6 bases to trimming and J lost 7 bases, with 19 bases between them. The germline CDR1 and CDR2 sequences are MDHEN and SYDVKM. The CDR3 is made up of 15 amino acids. The CDR3, as DNA: TGTGCCAGCAGACCTCGACAGTATCGGGGGCAGCCCCAGCATTTT. Translated, it gives CASRPRQYRGQPQHF. The full variable domain, its missing parts supplied by reference TRBV28 and TRBJ1-5, is DVKVTQSSRYLVKRTGEKVFLECVQDMDHENMFWYRQDPGLGLRLIYFSYDVKMKEKGDIPEGYSVSREKKERFSLILESASTNQTSMYLCASRPRQYRGQPQHFGDGTRLSIL.

This clonotype was counted between two and nine times. This chain links TRBV2 with TRBJ2-3; no clear D gene. The CDR3 contains 13 residues. The V gene's germline CDR1 is SNHLY and CDR2 FYNNEI. Deletions cut 6 bases from V and 0 bases from J, with 7 bases between. CDR3 in DNA: TGTGCCAGCAGCTCTGAGAGCACAGATACGCAGTATTTT. It specifies CASSSESTDTQYF.

V is TRBV20-1 and J is TRBJ2-7, with 7 bases aligning to TRBD1. Germline V gene data show CDR1 as DFQATT and CDR2 as SNEGSKA (reference sequence). The length of the CDR3 is 11 residues. The J segment lost 6 bases and the V segment lost 7 bases, leaving 6 bases of the junction unmatched. CDR3: CSDAAGGEQYF. For the CDR3, the DNA is TGCAGTGACGCGGCAGGGGGCGAGCAGTACTTC.

V and J are TRBV7-2 and TRBJ1-5; TRBD1 might be the D (5 bases). The CDR3 is 15 residues long. The germline V and J ends were trimmed by 1 base and 7 bases, with 14 bases remaining between them. The germline gives CDR1 SGHTA, CDR2 FQGNSA. CDR3 DNA: TGTGCCAGCAGCTTAGTATCGACAGCCACCCAGCCCCAGCATTTT. Amino acids: CASSLVSTATQPQHF.

The chain employs TRBV7-2 and TRBJ2-2, with 9 bases matching TRBD2. The V gene's germline CDR1 is SGHTA and CDR2 FQGNSA. V shed 5 bases and J 8 bases; nucleotides not matched to a gene: 9. CDR3 size: 15 residues. The CDR3 here is CASSRLAAPSGELFF. CDR3 DNA sequence: TGTGCCAGCAGCAGACTAGCGGCTCCTTCGGGGGAGCTGTTTTTT.

The sample holds a few counts of this clonotype. This rearrangement joins TRBV12-3 or TRBV12-4 to TRBJ1-6; perhaps TRBD1 as D (6 bases). Trimming stripped 3 bases from V and 9 bases from J, with 9 bases between. The CDR3 loop spans 13 amino acids. Here the CDR3 reads CASSLRGASPLHF. CDR3 in DNA: TGTGCCAGCAGTTTGCGGGGGGCTTCACCCCTCCACTTT.

The J gene is TRBJ1-4, the V gene TRBV6-1, with D hard to call. The CDR3 length is 12 residues. The V and J ends lost 5 bases and 4 bases respectively, with 5 bases between them. The germline V gene has CDR1 MNHNS and CDR2 SASEGT. The CDR3 reads CASSRVNEKLFF. The CDR3 nucleotides are TGTGCCAGCAGTAGGGTTAATGAAAAACTGTTTTTT.

In this sample, this clonotype turned up a few times. The chain uses TRBV5-6 and TRBJ2-5; D possibly corresponds to TRBD1 (6 bases). The V end lost 1 base, the J end lost 4 bases, and 11 bases lay between the germline ends. The CDR3 covers 14 residues. Germline V gene sequence: CDR1 SGHDT, CDR2 YYEEEE. The CDR3 spells CASSLLQGGETQYF. The CDR3 DNA sequence: TGTGCCAGCAGCTTGTTACAGGGTGGAGAGACCCAGTACTTC.

This clonotype was recorded once. The chain uses TRBV20-1 and TRBJ1-4; no clear D. This CDR3 is 12 amino acids long. Germline assignment: CDR1 DFQATT and CDR2 SNEGSKA (reference sequence). Trimming removed 3 bases at V and 8 bases at J, with 10 bases between. The CDR3 DNA is TGCAGTGCTAGTACCCGGAGGGAAAAACTGTTTTTT. It translates to CSASTRREKLFF.

In this sample, this clonotype turned up a few times. The V and J genes are TRBV19 and TRBJ2-7; 10 bases are shared with TRBD2. This CDR3 spans 18 amino acids. Germline V gene lookup returns CDR1 LNHDA and CDR2 SQIVND (reference sequence). V shed 3 bases and J 7 bases; nucleotides not matched to a gene: 18. This CDR3 is CASSILEAGSGRPREQYF. The CDR3 nucleotides are TGTGCCAGTAGTATTTTGGAGGCTGGTAGCGGGAGGCCCCGGGAGCAGTACTTC.

The CDR3 here is CASSGLASGTQYF. Here the CDR3 DNA reads TGTGCCAGCTCGGGACTAGCATCGGGAACCCAGTACTTC. V gene TRBV6-6 combines with J gene TRBJ2-5, with 9 bases that match TRBD2. V shed 8 bases and J 8 bases; nucleotides not matched to a gene: 9. Germline CDR1 is MNHNY and CDR2 is SVGAGI (reference sequence). This CDR3 contains 13 residues.

This chain uses TRBV20-1 with TRBJ2-4; 8 bases align to TRBD2. Trimming at V came to 0 bases and at J to 15 bases, leaving 13 bases not matched to a gene. Germline V CDR1 and CDR2: DFQATT, SNEGSKA (reference sequence). The CDR3 is made up of 14 amino acids. The CDR3 DNA sequence: TGCAGTGCTAGAGATGGAGTAGCGGGACGATTTAGGTACTTC. It translates to CSARDGVAGRFRYF.

This clonotype was picked up many times. The chain recombines TRBV7-2 with TRBJ1-5, with no clear D. V lost 5 bases and J 6 bases, leaving 17 bases between the germline ends. Looked up from germline, CDR1 is SGHTA and CDR2 is FQGNSA. This CDR3 spans 15 amino acids. In DNA form, the CDR3 reads TGTGCCAGCAGCCCCGGGGTTGCGGGTGTTCAGCCCCAGCATTTT. Amino acid sequence: CASSPGVAGVQPQHF.

This clonotype was seen only a few times. V and J are TRBV18 and TRBJ2-3; 7 bases line up with TRBD1. The CDR3 is 17 amino acids. Germline V gives CDR1 KGHSH, CDR2 LQKENI. The J segment lost 6 bases and the V segment lost 3 bases, leaving 15 bases of the junction unmatched. The CDR3 here is CASSPVSGTALGDTQYF. The CDR3 DNA is TGTGCCAGCTCACCCGTATCCGGGACAGCCCTCGGGGATACGCAGTATTTT.

V and J are TRBV4-1 and TRBJ2-7; D is perhaps TRBD1 or TRBD2 (6 bases each). The CDR3 extends over 15 amino acids. The germline V gene has CDR1 MGHRA and CDR2 YSYEKL. V gave up 2 bases and J gave up 3 bases, with 14 bases separating them. CDR3 loop: CASSQSGGDLYEQYF. CDR3 coding DNA: TGCGCCAGCAGCCAATCCGGGGGCGACCTCTACGAGCAGTACTTC.

This clonotype has at least ten counts. The chain couples TRBV7-2 to TRBJ2-3; no clear D. V lost 1 base and J 0 bases, leaving 8 bases between the germline ends. CDR3 length: 15 residues. Germline V CDR1 and CDR2: SGHTA, FQGNSA. CDR3 sequence reads: CASSLVGGSTDTQYF. CDR3 bases: TGTGCCAGCAGCTTAGTGGGTGGTAGCACAGATACGCAGTATTTT.

The V call is TRBV29-1, the J call TRBJ2-1; the match to TRBD2 covers 8 bases. CDR1 is SQVTM and CDR2 is ANQGSEA in the germline V gene. The CDR3 extends over 14 amino acids. The V gene end was trimmed by 4 bases and the J gene end by 5 bases; junction bases not matched to a gene: 7. CDR3 in amino acids: CSVVLAGGDNEQFF. CDR3 sequence (DNA): TGCAGCGTTGTTTTGGCGGGAGGCGACAATGAGCAGTTCTTC.

The V and J genes are TRBV30 and TRBJ1-5; no firm D call. This CDR3 spans 13 amino acids. Germline V CDR1 and CDR2: GTSNPN, SVGIG (reference sequence). The germline V and J ends were trimmed by 0 bases and 4 bases, with 7 bases remaining between them. CDR3 sequence reads: CAWSVRNNQPQHF. The DNA for the CDR3 is TGTGCCTGGAGTGTACGTAATAATCAGCCCCAGCATTTT.

The chain combines TRBV12-3 or TRBV12-4 with TRBJ1-1; D uncertain. This CDR3 has 14 residues. V dropped 3 bases and J dropped 3 bases, with 11 bases sitting between them. As DNA, the CDR3 is TGTGCCAGCAGTTTTTTGTTTTGGGACACTGAAGCTTTCTTT. This gives the protein CASSFLFWDTEAFF.

This clonotype was seen at least ten times. The chain employs TRBV18 and TRBJ1-5; D remains unclear. CDR1 is KGHSH and CDR2 is LQKENI in the germline V gene. This CDR3 region has 13 residues. Trimming took 8 bases from V and 1 from J, leaving 9 bases between them. CDR3 in DNA: TGTGCCAGCAGCCCGGGGAGCAATCAGCCCCAGCATTTT. Amino acids: CASSPGSNQPQHF.

This clonotype has a handful of counts. The V gene is TRBV7-8, the J gene TRBJ1-5; TRBD1 aligns across 8 bases. Germline V gene lookup returns CDR1 SGHVS and CDR2 FQNEAQ. V was pared by 5 bases and J by 2 bases, with 11 bases of the junction left unmatched. The CDR3 totals 17 residues. The CDR3 reads CASSPTMTGERNQPQHF. The CDR3 DNA is TGTGCCAGCAGCCCGACCATGACAGGGGAACGCAATCAGCCCCAGCATTTT.

Ten or more counts support this clonotype. The chain combines TRBV7-2 with TRBJ2-7, with TRBD1 identical over 10 bases. This CDR3 has 14 residues. Germline-derived CDR1 and CDR2 are SGHTA and FQGNSA. V gave up 5 bases and J gave up 3 bases; unmatched junction bases: 4. The CDR3 DNA reads as TGTGCCAGCAGCGCGCGGACAGGGGGCTACGAGCAGTACTTC. It yields the protein CASSARTGGYEQYF.

The V gene is TRBV15, the J gene TRBJ1-5, with 12 positions matching TRBD1. The CDR3 consists of 17 residues. The trim removed 6 bases at V and 0 bases at J, leaving 6 bases unmatched. Per germline, CDR1 LNHNV and CDR2 YYDKDF (reference sequence). CDR3 bases: TGTGCCACCAGAGGGACAGGGGGCTTTCATAGCAATCAGCCCCAGCATTTT. It encodes CATRGTGGFHSNQPQHF.

The chain links TRBV5-6 to TRBJ2-1; a weak D match, TRBD2 (6 bases). CDR1 is SGHDT and CDR2 is YYEEEE in the germline V gene. This CDR3 has 14 amino acids. The V end was cut by 6 bases, the J end by 2 bases, with 12 bases between. The CDR3 protein is CASTHAGTYNEQFF. CDR3 coding DNA: TGTGCCAGCACCCACGCGGGGACCTACAATGAGCAGTTCTTC.